The clone carrying this T cell receptor (beta chain) has ten or more counts. Its matching antigen is unknown. The record originates from a study of T-cell reconstitution after alpha-beta-depleted transplantation in children. Study results and caveats: Recipient T cells and thymic progenitors that survived gave rise to the high TCRbeta diversity observed at day 60 in some patients. Fresh T-cell production supplied most of the T-cell counts and diversity seen one year after transplant. Approximately two months post-transplant, alpha-beta T cells reportedly originated from several hundred expanded graft clones.

Researchers prepared the TCRbeta library using unique molecular identifiers, the study reports. TCRdb re-analysed the PCR reads in MiXCR, keeping a single row per CDR3 protein. The table shows about 27,000 distinct CDR3 sequences, with 6.3% occurring only once. The sequence was obtained from a male patient aged 10 to 17 who had a stem cell transplant for acute myeloid leukemia, so the T cells may come from the graft donor. Source: PBMCs, mostly from graft donor cells, taken 180 days after TCRalphabeta/CD19-depleted stem cell transplant.

CDR3 region: CASRPSGGHYGYTF. CDR3 sequence (DNA): TGTGCCAGCAGACCCTCCGGGGGCCACTATGGCTACACCTTC. This chain links TRBV28 with TRBJ1-2; possibly TRBD1 for D (6 bases). The V end lost 6 bases, the J end lost 3 bases, and 14 bases lay between the germline ends. This CDR3 spans 14 amino acids. CDR1 is MDHEN and CDR2 is SYDVKM in the germline V gene.